Described below is a single T cell receptor beta chain sequence and its context. No antigen is known for it. The sample originates from a study of cytomegalovirus exposure and HLA in healthy donors. Study information: The 550 to 800 first-cohort repertoires and the roughly 120 validation repertoires shared the same platform, a later analysis reported.

Repertoires were generated with immunoSEQ multiplex PCR, while TCRdb's copy carries only in-frame clones and drops some. The sample holds about 330,000 clones, roughly 88% seen once. Study-level findings and limits: Investigators reported 164 TCR beta chains as tied to cytomegalovirus. In vitro testing confirmed a few CMV-associated chains as specific for CMV antigens.

The donors were members of the validation cohort, which comprised around 110 subjects and was separate from the first cohort of some 680 subjects. This CDR3 contains 14 residues. The ends lost 5 bases at V and 3 bases at J; junction bases unmatched: 4. Germline assignment: CDR1 SEHNR and CDR2 FQNEAQ (reference sequence). The sequencing input was PBMCs. The V and J genes are TRBV7-9 and TRBJ2-1; 7 bases are shared with TRBD1. This receptor was obtained from a woman aged 18-29 years in good health and CMV-seronegative. CDR3 sequence reads: CASSLWDSYNEQFF. CDR3 nucleotides: TGTGCCAGCAGCCTCTGGGACAGCTACAATGAGCAGTTCTTC. The full variable domain, in which reference TRBV7-9 and TRBJ2-1 provide the parts outside the CDR3, is DTGVSQNPRHKITKRGQNVTFRCDPISEHNRLYWYRQTLGQGPEFLTYFQNEAQLEKSRLLSDRFSAERPKGSFSTLEIQRTEQGDSAMYLCASSLWDSYNEQFFGPGTRLTVL.